This TCR beta chain was identified in a study of response to subunit inactivated influenza vaccine. Regarding the study as a whole: After each seasonal influenza vaccination, few new T cells are recruited, the authors suggested.

There are a few counts of this clonotype. Its antigen is unknown. One entry per CDR3 protein, called by TCRdb with MiXCR from the RT-PCR reads. The sample shows under 550,000 distinct CDR3 sequences, roughly 8.2% of them seen only once. Germline V gene lookup returns CDR1 MNHEY and CDR2 SVGEGT. The CDR3 has 17 residues. The V and J ends lost 6 bases and 4 bases, in that order; junction bases with no gene match: 15. The V call is TRBV6-2 or TRBV6-3, the J call TRBJ2-7; 10 bases are a match to TRBD1. The source of this sequence is a man between 50 and 70 years old who received an inactivated influenza vaccine. Sequencing used PBMCs from blood, obtained around 25 months after vaccination. Here the CDR3 DNA reads TGTGCCAGCAGCCGATCGTACCCGGGACAGGGGATGTACGAGCAGTACTTC. This codes for CASSRSYPGQGMYEQYF.